This record concerns one T cell receptor (beta chain) sequence. The data are from a study of blood T cell repertoires in COVID-19. The overall study: The United States, Italy and Spain provided the acute and convalescent COVID-19 samples. The cDNA or gDNA used as material had been derived from T cells, B-cell-depleted T cells, or PBMCs.

Only in-frame clones appear in the TCRdb table, and some are missing; sequencing was by immunoSEQ multiplex PCR. There are about 160,000 clones in the sample; 80% to 95% occur only once, and roughly 1.9% lies in the top ten. Enrolled during active infection, Seattle patients were then followed longitudinally. This TCR came from a woman aged 55-70 years with COVID-19, enrolled during active disease. Sequenced: peripheral blood.

CDR3 sequence reads: CASSTRTGRNTEAFF. For the CDR3, the DNA is TGTGCCAGCTCAACCCGGACAGGGAGGAACACTGAAGCTTTCTTT. This chain connects TRBV18 to TRBJ1-1; 8 bases are shared with TRBD1. The CDR3 contains 15 residues. Germline V gene lookup returns CDR1 KGHSH and CDR2 LQKENI. Unmatched junction bases numbered 6, after V lost 5 bases and J lost 1 base.